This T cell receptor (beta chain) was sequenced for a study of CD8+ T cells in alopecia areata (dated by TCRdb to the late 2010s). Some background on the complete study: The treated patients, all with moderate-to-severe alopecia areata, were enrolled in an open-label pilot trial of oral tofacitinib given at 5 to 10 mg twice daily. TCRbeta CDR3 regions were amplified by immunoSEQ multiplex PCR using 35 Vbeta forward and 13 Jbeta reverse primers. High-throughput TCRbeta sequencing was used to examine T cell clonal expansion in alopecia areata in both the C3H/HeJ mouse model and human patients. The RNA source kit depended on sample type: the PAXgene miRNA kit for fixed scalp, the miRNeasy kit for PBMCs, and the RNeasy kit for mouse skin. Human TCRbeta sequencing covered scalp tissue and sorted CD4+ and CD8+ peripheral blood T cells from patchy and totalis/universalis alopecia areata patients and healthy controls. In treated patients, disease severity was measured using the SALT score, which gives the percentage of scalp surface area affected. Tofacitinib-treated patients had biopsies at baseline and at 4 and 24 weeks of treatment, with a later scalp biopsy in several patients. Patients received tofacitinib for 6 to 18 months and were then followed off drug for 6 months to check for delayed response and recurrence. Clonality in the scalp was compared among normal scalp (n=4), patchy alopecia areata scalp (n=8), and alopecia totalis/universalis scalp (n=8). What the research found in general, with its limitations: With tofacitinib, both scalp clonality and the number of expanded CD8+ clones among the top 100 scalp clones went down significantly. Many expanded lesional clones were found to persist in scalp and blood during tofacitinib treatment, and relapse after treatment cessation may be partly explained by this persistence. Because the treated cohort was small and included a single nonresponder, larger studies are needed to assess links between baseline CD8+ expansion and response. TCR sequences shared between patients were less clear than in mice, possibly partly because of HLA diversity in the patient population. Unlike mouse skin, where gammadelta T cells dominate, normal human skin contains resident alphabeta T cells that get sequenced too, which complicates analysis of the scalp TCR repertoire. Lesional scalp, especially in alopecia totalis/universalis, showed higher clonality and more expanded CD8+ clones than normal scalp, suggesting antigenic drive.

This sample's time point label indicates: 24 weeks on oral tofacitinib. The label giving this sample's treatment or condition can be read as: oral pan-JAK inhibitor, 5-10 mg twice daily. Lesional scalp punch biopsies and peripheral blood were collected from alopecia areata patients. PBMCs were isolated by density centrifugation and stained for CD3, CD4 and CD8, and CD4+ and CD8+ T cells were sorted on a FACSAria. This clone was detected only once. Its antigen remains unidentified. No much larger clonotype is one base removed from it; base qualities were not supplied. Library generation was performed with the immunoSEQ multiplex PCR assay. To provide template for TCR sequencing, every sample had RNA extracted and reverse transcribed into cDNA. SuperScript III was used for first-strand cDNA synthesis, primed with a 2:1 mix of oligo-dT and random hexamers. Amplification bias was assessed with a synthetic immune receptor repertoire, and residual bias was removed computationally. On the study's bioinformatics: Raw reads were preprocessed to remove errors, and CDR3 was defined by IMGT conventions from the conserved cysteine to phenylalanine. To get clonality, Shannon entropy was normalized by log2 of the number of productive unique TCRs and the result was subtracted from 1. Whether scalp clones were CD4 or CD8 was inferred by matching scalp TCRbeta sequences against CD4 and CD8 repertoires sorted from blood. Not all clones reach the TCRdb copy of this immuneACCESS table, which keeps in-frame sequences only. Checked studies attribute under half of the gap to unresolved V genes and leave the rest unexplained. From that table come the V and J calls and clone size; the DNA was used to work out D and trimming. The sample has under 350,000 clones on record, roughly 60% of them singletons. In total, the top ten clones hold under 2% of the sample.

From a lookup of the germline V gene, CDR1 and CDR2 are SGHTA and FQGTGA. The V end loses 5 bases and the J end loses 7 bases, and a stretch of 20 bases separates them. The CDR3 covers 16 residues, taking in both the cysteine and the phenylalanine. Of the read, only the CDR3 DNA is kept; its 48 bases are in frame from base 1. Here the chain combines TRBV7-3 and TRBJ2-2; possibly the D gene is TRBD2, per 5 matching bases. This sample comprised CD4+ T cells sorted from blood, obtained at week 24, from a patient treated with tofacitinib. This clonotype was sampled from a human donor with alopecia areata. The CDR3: CASSPVGVGMGGELFF. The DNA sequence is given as TGTGCCAGCAGCCCCGTCGGGGTAGGGATGGGCGGGGAGCTGTTTTTT.